This record concerns one T cell receptor (beta chain) sequence. The data were taken from a study of blood T cell repertoires in COVID-19. Turning to the study itself: Sample material is recorded as cDNA or gDNA derived from T cells, B-cell-depleted T cells, or PBMCs.

Trimming at V came to 4 bases and at J to 3 bases, leaving 8 bases not matched to a gene. Germline V CDR1 and CDR2: SGHNT, YYREEE (reference sequence). This CDR3 comprises 15 residues. Here immunoSEQ multiplex PCR was the method, and the copy in TCRdb shows in-frame clones only, minus some. The sample gives approximately 100,000 clones, just over 90% of which show up once; about 1% is in the top ten. The TCR was taken from a man in his sixties with acute or convalescent COVID-19. V and J are TRBV5-4 and TRBJ2-5; TRBD1 matches at 8 bases. The sequenced sample was peripheral blood. CDR3: CASSHRTGQKETQYF. CDR3 nucleotides: TGTGCCAGCAGCCACCGGACAGGGCAGAAAGAGACCCAGTACTTC.